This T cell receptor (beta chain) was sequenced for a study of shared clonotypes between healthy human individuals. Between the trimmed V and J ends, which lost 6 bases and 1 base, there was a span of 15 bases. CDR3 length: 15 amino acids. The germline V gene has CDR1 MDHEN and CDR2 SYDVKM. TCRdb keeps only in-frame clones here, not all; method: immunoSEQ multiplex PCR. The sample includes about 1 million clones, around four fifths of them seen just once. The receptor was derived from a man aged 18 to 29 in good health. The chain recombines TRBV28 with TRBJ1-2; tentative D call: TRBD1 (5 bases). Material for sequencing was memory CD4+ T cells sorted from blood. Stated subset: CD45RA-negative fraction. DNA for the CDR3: TGTGCCAGCAGCCTAGGCGGGGGGTTTAACTATGGCTACACCTTC. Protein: CASSLGGGFNYGYTF.